The clone carrying this TCR beta chain was detected only a few times. Its matching antigen is unknown. This record comes from a study of T-cell reconstitution after alpha-beta-depleted transplantation in children. Study results and limitations: At around two months after transplant, the alpha-beta T cells were reportedly derived from several hundred expanded clones that came from non-depleted graft cells. T cells produced anew were the main source of T-cell counts and diversity one year after transplant.

V was trimmed by 4 bases and J by 7 bases, leaving 7 bases between them. This CDR3 spans 11 amino acids. The germline CDR1 and CDR2 sequences are SGHVS and FNYEAQ. Unique molecular identifiers tagged the TCRbeta library. TCRdb reprocessed the PCR reads via MiXCR and lists one record per CDR3 protein. The sample lists 300,000 to 400,000 distinct CDR3 sequences; over 20% were seen once. The clonotype comes from a male patient aged 10 to 17 who had a stem cell transplant for acute lymphoblastic leukemia, so the T cells may come from the graft donor. This chain joins TRBV7-6 and TRBJ2-5, with D unresolved. The sample in question was PBMCs, mostly from graft donor cells, obtained 180 days after TCRalphabeta/CD19-depleted stem cell transplant. In DNA, the CDR3 is TGTGCCAGCAGCTCAACGGGGACCCAGTACTTC. Its protein product is CASSSTGTQYF.